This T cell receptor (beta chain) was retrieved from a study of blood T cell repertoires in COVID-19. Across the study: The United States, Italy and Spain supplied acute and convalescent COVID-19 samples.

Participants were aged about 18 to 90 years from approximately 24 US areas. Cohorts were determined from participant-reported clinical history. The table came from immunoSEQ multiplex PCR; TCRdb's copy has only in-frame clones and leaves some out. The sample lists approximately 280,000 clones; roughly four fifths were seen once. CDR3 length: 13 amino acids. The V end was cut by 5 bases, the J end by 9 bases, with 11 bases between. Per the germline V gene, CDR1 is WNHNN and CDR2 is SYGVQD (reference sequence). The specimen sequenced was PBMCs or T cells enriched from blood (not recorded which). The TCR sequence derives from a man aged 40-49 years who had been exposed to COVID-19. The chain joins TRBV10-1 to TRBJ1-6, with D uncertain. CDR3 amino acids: CASSRASGSPLHF. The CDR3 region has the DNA TGCGCCAGCAGTCGGGCAAGCGGTTCACCCCTCCACTTT.